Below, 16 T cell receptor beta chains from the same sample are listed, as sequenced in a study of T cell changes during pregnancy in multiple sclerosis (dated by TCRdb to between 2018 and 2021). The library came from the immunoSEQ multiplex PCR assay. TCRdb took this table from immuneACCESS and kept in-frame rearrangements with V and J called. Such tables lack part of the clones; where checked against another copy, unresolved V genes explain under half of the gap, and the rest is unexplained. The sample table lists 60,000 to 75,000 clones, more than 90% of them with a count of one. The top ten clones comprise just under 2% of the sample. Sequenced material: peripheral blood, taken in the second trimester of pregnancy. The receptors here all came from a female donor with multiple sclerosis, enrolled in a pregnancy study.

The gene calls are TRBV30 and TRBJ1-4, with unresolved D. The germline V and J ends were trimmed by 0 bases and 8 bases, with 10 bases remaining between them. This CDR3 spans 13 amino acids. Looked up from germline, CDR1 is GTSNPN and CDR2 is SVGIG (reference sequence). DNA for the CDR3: TGTGCCTGGAGTGTCCGGGGAAGGGAAAAACTGTTTTTT. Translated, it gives CAWSVRGREKLFF.

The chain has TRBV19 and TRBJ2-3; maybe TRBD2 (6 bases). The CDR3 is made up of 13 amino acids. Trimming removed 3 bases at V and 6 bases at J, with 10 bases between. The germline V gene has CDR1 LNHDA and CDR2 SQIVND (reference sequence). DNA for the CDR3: TGTGCCAGTAGTATGGAGGGTTGGGATACGCAGTATTTT. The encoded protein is CASSMEGWDTQYF.

The CDR3 coding sequence is TGTGCCAGCAGCCCCGCTGACGGGAGGTCTGGGGCCAACGTCCTGACTTTC. Translating gives CASSPADGRSGANVLTF. The chain is built from TRBV14 and TRBJ2-6, with 7 nucleotides matching TRBD2. V gave up 4 bases and J gave up 1 base; unmatched junction bases: 7. Germline V gene data show CDR1 as SGHDN and CDR2 as FVKESK. The CDR3 is 17 residues long.

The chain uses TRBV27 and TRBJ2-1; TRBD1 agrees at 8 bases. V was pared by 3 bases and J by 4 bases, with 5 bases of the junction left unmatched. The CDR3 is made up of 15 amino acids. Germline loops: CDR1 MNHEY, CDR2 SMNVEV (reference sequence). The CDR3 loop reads CASSFQGALYNEQFF. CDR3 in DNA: TGTGCCAGCAGTTTTCAGGGGGCGCTTTACAATGAGCAGTTCTTC.

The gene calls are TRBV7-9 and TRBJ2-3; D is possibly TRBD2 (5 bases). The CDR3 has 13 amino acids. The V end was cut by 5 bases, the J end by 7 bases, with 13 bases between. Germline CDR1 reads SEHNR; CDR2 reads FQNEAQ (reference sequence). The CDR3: CASSPPSGNTQYF. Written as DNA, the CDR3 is TGTGCCAGCAGCCCCCCCTCCGGGAATACGCAGTATTTT.

The CDR3 DNA reads as TGTGCCAGCAGCTTTGACAGGGGGACACTGTTCTTC. This gives the protein CASSFDRGTLFF. This rearrangement joins TRBV7-9 to TRBJ2-1; 9 bases map to TRBD1. This CDR3 is 12 amino acids long. Germline lookup yields CDR1 SEHNR and CDR2 FQNEAQ (reference sequence). V dropped 3 bases and J dropped 15; count of bases not matched to a gene: 6. The whole variable domain, filled in from reference TRBV7-9 and TRBJ2-1, reads DTGVSQNPRHKITKRGQNVTFRCDPISEHNRLYWYRQTLGQGPEFLTYFQNEAQLEKSRLLSDRFSAERPKGSFSTLEIQRTEQGDSAMYLCASSFDRGTLFFGPGTRLTVL.

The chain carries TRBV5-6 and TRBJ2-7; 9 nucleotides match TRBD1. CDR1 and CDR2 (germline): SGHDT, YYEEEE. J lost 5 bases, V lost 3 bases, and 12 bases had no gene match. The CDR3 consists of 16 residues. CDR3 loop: CASSWIPGQGIDEQYF. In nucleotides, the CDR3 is TGTGCCAGCAGCTGGATACCGGGACAGGGAATCGACGAGCAGTACTTC.

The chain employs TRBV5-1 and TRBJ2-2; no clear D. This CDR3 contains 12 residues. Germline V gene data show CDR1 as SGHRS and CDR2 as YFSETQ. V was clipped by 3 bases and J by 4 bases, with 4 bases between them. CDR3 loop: CASSSFTGELFF. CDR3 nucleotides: TGCGCCAGCAGCTCCTTCACCGGGGAGCTGTTTTTT.

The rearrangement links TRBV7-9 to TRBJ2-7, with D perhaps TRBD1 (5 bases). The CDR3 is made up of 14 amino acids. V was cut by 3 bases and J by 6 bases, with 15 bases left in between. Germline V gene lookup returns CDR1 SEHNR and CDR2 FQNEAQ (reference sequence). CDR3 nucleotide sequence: TGTGCCAGCAGCTTCGACAGCGTAACCGGCGAGCAGTACTTC. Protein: CASSFDSVTGEQYF.

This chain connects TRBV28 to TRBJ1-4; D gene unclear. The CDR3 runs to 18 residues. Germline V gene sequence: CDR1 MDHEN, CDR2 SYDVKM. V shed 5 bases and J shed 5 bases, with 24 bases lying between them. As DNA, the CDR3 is TGTGCCAGCAGTCGGACTAGGGCGAATCGAAGCCGAAATGAAAAACTGTTTTTT. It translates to CASSRTRANRSRNEKLFF.

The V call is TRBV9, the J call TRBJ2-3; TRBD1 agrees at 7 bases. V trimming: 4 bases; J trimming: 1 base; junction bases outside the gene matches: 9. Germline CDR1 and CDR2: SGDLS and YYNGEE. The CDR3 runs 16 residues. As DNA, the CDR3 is TGTGCCAGCAGCCCCCGGACAGGATGGGGCACAGATACGCAGTATTTT. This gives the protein CASSPRTGWGTDTQYF.

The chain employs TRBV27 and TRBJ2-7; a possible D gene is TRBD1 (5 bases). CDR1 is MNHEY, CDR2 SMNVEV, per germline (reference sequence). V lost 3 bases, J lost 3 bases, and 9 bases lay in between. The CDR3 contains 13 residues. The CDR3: CASSFLQGYEQYF. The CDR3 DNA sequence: TGTGCCAGCAGTTTCCTCCAGGGCTACGAGCAGTACTTC.

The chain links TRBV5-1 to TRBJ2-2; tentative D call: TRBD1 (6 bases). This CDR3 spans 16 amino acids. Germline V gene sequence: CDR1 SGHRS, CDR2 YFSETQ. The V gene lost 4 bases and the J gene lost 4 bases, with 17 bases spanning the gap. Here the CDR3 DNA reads TGCGCCAGCAGCCCTGTGTCCAGGGGCGGCACCGGGGAGCTGTTTTTT. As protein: CASSPVSRGGTGELFF.

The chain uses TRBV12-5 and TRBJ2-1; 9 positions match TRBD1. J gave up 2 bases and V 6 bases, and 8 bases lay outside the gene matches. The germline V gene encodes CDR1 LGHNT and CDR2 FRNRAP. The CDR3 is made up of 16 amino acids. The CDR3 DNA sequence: TGTGCTAGTGGCCCCCCCGGGACAGGGCCCTACAATGAGCAGTTCTTC. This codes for CASGPPGTGPYNEQFF.

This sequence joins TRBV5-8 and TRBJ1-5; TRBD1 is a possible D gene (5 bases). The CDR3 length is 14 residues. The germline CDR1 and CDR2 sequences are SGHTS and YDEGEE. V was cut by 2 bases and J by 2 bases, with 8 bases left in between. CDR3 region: CASSFRVRNQPQHF. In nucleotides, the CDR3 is TGTGCCAGCAGCTTCAGGGTCCGCAATCAGCCCCAGCATTTT.

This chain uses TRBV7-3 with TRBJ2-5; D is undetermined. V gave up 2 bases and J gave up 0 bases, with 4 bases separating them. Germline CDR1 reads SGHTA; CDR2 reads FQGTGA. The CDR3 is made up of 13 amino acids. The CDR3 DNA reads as TGTGCCAGCAGCTTAGACTACCAAGAGACCCAGTACTTC. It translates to CASSLDYQETQYF.